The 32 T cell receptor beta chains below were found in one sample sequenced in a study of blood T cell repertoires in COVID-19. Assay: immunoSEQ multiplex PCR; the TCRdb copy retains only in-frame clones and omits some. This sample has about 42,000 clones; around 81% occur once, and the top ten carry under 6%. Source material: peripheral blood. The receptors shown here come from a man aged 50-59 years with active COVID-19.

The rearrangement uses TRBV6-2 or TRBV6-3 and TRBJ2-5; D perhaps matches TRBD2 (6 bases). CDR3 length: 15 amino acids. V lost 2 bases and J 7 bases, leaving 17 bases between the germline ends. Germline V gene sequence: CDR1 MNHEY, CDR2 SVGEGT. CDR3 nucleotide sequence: TGTGCCAGCAGTTACGACGCTGGGGGGTCTGGGACCCAGTACTTC. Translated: CASSYDAGGSGTQYF.

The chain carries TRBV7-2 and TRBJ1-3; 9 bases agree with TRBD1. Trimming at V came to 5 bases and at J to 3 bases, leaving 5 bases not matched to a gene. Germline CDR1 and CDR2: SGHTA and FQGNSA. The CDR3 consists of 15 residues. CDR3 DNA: TGTGCCAGCAGCACGAGGACAGGGGATGGAAACACCATATATTTT. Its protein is CASSTRTGDGNTIYF. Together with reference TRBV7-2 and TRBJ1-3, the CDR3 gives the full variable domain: GAGVSQSPSNKVTEKGKDVELRCDPISGHTALYWYRQSLGQGLEFLIYFQGNSAPDKSGLPSDRFSAERTGGSVSTLTIQRTQQEDSAVYLCASSTRTGDGNTIYFGEGSWLTVV.

The CDR3 sequence: CASSYAGGEYGYTF. The CDR3 bases are TGTGCCAGCAGCTACGCAGGGGGAGAATATGGCTACACCTTC. The V gene is TRBV7-2, the J gene TRBJ1-2; TRBD1 matches 7 bases. The germline V gene has CDR1 SGHTA and CDR2 FQGNSA. V dropped 4 bases and J dropped 5; count of bases not matched to a gene: 7. The CDR3 sequence is 14 residues long.

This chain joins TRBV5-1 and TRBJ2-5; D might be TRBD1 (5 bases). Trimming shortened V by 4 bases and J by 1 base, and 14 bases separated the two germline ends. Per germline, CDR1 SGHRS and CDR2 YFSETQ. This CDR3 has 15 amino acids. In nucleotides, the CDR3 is TGCGCCAGCAGCCCCTTAGGGGCCCCCCAAGAGACCCAGTACTTC. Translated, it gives CASSPLGAPQETQYF.

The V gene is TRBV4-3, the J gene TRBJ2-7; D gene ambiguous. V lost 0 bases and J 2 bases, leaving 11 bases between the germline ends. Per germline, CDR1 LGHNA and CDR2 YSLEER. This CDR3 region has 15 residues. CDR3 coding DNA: TGCGCCAGCAGCCAAGACCGACATCCGACCTACGAGCAGTACTTC. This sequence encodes CASSQDRHPTYEQYF.

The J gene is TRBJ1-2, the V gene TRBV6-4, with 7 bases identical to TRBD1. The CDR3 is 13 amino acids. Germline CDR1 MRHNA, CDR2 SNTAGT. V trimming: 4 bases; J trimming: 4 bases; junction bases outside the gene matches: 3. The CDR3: CASSARQGYGYTF. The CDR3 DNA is TGTGCCAGCAGTGCAAGACAGGGCTATGGCTACACCTTC.

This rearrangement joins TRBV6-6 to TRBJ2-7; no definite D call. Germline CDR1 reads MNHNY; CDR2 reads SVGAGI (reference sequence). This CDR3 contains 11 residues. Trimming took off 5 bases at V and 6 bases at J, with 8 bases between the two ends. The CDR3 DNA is TGTGCCAGCAGTCCACAGATCGAGCAGTACTTC. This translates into CASSPQIEQYF.

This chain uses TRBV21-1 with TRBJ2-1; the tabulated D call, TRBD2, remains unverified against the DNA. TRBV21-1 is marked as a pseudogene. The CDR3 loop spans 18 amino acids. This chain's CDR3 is CASSIGLAGGSSYNEQFF. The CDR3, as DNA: TGTGCCAGCAGCATAGGACTAGCGGGGGGGAGCTCCTACAATGAGCAGTTCTTC.

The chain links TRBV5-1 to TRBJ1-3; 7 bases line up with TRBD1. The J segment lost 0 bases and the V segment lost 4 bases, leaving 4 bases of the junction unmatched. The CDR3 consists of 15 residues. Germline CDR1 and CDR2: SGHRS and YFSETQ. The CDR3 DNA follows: TGCGCCAGCAGCCGGACAGGCGACTCTGGAAACACCATATATTTT. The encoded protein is CASSRTGDSGNTIYF.

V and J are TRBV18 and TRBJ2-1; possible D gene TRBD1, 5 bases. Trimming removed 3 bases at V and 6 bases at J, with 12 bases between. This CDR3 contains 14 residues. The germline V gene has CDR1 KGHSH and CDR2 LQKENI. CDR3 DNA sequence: TGTGCCAGCTCACCGTTCAGGGTCCGCAATGAGCAGTTCTTC. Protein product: CASSPFRVRNEQFF.

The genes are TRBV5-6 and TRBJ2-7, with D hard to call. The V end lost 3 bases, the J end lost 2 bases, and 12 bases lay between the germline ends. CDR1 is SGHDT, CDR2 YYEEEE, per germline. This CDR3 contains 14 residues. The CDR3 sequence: CASSSETSAYEQYF. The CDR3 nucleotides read TGTGCCAGCAGCTCCGAGACAAGTGCCTACGAGCAGTACTTC.

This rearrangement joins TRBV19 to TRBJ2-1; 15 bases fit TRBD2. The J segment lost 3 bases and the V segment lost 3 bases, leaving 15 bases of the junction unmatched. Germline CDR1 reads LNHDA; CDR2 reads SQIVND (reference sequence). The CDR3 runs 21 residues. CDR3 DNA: TGTGCCAGTAGTATCACCGGGACTAGCGGGAGGCGTCGGGGCGGCTACAATGAGCAGTTCTTC. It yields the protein CASSITGTSGRRRGGYNEQFF.

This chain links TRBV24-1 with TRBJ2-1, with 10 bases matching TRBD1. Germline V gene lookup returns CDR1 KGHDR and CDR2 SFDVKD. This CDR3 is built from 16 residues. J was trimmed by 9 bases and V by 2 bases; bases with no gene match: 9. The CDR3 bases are TGTGCCACCAGTGATTCCGGGACAGGGGTGCCCGGTGAGCAGTTCTTC. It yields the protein CATSDSGTGVPGEQFF.

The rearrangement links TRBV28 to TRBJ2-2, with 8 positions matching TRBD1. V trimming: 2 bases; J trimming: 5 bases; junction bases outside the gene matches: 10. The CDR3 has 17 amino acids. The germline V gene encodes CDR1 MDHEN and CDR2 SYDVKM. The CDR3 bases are TGTGCCAGCAGTTTACTTCCCGGGACAGGACAAACCGGGGAGCTGTTTTTT. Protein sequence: CASSLLPGTGQTGELFF.

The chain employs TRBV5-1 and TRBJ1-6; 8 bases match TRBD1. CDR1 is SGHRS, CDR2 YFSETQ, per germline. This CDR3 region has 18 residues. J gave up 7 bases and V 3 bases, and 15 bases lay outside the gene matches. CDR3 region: CASSSTDRGTQPNSPLHF. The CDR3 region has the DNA TGCGCCAGCAGCTCCACCGACAGGGGAACGCAACCCAATTCACCCCTCCACTTT.

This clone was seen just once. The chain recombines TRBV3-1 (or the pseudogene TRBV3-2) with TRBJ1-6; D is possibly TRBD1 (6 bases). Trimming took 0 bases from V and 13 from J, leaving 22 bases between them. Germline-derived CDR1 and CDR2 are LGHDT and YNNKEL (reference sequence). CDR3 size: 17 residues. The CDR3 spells CASSQDSVRQGLMPLHF. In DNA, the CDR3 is TGTGCCAGCAGCCAAGATTCGGTGCGGCAGGGGCTAATGCCCCTCCACTTT.

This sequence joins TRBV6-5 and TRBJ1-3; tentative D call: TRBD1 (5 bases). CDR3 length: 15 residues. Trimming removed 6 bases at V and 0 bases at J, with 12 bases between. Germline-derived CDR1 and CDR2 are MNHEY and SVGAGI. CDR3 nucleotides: TGTGCCAGCAGGAGGACACGGACCTCTGGAAACACCATATATTTT. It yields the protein CASRRTRTSGNTIYF.

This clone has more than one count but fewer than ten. The CDR3 sequence: CASTQGLNTEAFF. The CDR3 DNA reads as TGTGCCAGTACTCAGGGCCTGAACACTGAAGCTTTCTTT. The rearrangement uses TRBV6-5 and TRBJ1-1; D is possibly TRBD1 (5 bases). V lost 9 bases and J 0 bases, leaving 11 bases between the germline ends. The CDR3 spans 13 residues. Germline-derived CDR1 and CDR2 are MNHEY and SVGAGI.

The CDR3 protein is CASSLRDEQYF. The CDR3 coding sequence is TGTGCCAGCAGTCTTAGAGACGAGCAGTACTTC. The chain recombines TRBV6-5 with TRBJ2-7; D unresolved. The CDR3 runs to 11 residues. V was clipped by 5 bases and J by 5 bases, with 7 bases between them. The germline V gene has CDR1 MNHEY and CDR2 SVGAGI.

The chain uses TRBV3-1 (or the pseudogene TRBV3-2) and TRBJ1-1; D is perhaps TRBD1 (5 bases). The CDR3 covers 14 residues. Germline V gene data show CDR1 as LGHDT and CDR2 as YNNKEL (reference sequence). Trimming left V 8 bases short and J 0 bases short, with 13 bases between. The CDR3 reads CASRDDSLNTEAFF. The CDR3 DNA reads TGTGCCAGCCGAGACGACAGCCTGAACACTGAAGCTTTCTTT.

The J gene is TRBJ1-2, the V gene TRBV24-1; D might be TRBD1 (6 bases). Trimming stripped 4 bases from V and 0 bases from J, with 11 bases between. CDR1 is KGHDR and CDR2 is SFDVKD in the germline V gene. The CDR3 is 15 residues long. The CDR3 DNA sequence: TGTGCCACCAGTGACCGCCGGACAGCTAACTATGGCTACACCTTC. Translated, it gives CATSDRRTANYGYTF.

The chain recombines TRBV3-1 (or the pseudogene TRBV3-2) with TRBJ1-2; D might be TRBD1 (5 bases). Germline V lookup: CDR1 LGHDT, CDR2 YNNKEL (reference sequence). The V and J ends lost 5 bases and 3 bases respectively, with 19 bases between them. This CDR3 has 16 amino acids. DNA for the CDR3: TGTGCCAGCAGCACAAGGGGTCCGTCCCAGGACTATGGCTACACCTTC. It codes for CASSTRGPSQDYGYTF.

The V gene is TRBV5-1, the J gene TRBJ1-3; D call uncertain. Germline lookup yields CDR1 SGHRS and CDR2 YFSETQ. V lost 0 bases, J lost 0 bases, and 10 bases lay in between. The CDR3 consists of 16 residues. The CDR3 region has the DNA TGCGCCAGCAGCTTGGATTCCAGTTACTCTGGAAACACCATATATTTT. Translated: CASSLDSSYSGNTIYF.

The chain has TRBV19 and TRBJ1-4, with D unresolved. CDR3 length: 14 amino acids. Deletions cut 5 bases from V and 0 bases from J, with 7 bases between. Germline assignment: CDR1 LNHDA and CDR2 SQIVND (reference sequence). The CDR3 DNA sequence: TGTGCCAGTAGTGGAGTTGCAACTAATGAAAAACTGTTTTTT. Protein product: CASSGVATNEKLFF.

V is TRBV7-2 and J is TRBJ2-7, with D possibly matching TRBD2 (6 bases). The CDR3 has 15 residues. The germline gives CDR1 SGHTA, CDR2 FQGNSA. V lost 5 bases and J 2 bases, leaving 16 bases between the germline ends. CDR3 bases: TGTGCCAGCAGCCAACTACGGGGGTTCGCCTACGAGCAGTACTTC. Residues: CASSQLRGFAYEQYF.

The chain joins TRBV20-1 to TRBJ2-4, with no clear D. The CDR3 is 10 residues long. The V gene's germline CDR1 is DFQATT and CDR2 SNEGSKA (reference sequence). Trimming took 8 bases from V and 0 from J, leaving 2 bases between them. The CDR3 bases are TGCAGTCTAGCCAAAAACATTCAGTACTTC. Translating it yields CSLAKNIQYF.

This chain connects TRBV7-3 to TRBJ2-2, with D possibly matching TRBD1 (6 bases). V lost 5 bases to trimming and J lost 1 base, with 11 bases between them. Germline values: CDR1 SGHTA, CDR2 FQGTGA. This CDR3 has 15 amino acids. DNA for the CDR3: TGTGCCAGCAGCCCAGAGACAGGGAACACCGGGGAGCTGTTTTTT. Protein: CASSPETGNTGELFF.

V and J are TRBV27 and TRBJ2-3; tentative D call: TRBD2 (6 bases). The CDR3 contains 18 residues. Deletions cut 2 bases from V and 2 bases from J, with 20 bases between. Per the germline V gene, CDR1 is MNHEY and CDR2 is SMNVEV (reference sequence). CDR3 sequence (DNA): TGTGCCAGCAGTTTACAGAGGCTAGCGCCTTCACTCACAGATACGCAGTATTTT. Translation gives CASSLQRLAPSLTDTQYF.

The CDR3 loop is CASSTGSGGGQPQHF. In DNA, the CDR3 is TGCGCCAGCAGCACCGGGAGCGGTGGCGGACAGCCCCAGCATTTT. The chain employs TRBV5-1 and TRBJ1-5; D call uncertain. This CDR3 has 15 amino acids. Germline CDR1 SGHRS, CDR2 YFSETQ. The V end lost 4 bases, the J end lost 7 bases, and 18 bases lay between the germline ends.

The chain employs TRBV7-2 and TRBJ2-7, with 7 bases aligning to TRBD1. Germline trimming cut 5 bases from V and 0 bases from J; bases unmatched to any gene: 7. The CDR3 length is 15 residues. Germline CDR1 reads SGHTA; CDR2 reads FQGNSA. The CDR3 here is CASSGRQGTSYEQYF. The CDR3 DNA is TGTGCCAGCAGCGGACGACAGGGAACCTCCTACGAGCAGTACTTC.

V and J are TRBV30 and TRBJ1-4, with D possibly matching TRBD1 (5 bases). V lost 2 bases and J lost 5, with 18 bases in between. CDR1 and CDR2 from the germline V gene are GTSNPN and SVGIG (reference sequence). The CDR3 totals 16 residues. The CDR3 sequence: CAWSSGPTTTNEKLFF. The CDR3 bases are TGTGCCTGGAGTTCAGGGCCGACCACCACAAATGAAAAACTGTTTTTT.

In nucleotides, the CDR3 is TGTGCCAGCAGCCATAGCGGGAGCGGCGACAATGAGCAGTTCTTC. This gives the protein CASSHSGSGDNEQFF. The chain is built from TRBV28 and TRBJ2-1; 9 bases match TRBD2. Germline loops: CDR1 MDHEN, CDR2 SYDVKM. CDR3 length: 15 amino acids. V trimming: 6 bases; J trimming: 5 bases; junction bases outside the gene matches: 8. The entire variable domain, with the rest obtained from reference TRBV28 and TRBJ2-1, is as follows: DVKVTQSSRYLVKRTGEKVFLECVQDMDHENMFWYRQDPGLGLRLIYFSYDVKMKEKGDIPEGYSVSREKKERFSLILESASTNQTSMYLCASSHSGSGDNEQFFGPGTRLTVL.